The next 8 T cell receptor beta chains were all read from a single sample in a study of metastatic and nonmetastatic thyroid tumors. TCRdb re-clonotyped the PCR reads via MiXCR. Among about 40,000 clones listed, less than 20% were seen once. No treatment of any kind had been given to any patient before thyroid surgery. The sequencing input was tumor tissue. The receptors here all came from a female donor with papillary thyroid cancer or a benign thyroid nodule (not recorded which). Some clones in this sample may be carry-over from other donors' samples.

There are many counts of this clone. The chain combines TRBV20-1 with TRBJ1-3; possibly TRBD1 for D (6 bases). Trimming left V 1 base short and J 0 bases short, with 10 bases between. Looked up from germline, CDR1 is DFQATT and CDR2 is SNEGSKA (reference sequence). This CDR3 comprises 15 residues. CDR3 sequence reads: CSARVRDNSGNTIYF. The CDR3 region has the DNA TGCAGTGCTAGAGTCCGGGACAACTCTGGAAACACCATATATTTT.

As for this clone: An end of the junction does not agree with germline; a read error may underlie this. The CDR3 sequence: CASSYPLWDRGRDTGAFF. The CDR3 region has the DNA TGTGCCAGCAGTTACCCTCTTTGGGACAGGGGCAGGGACACTGGAGCTTTCTTT. V usage is TRBV6-2 or TRBV6-3 and J usage is TRBJ1-1; 10 bases match TRBD1. CDR1 and CDR2 (germline): MNHEY, SVGEGT. CDR3 length equals 18 residues.

This clone was detected once. The genes are TRBV2 and TRBJ1-4; maybe TRBD1 (5 bases). The V gene's germline CDR1 is SNHLY and CDR2 FYNNEI. CDR3 length equals 16 residues. V gave up 1 base and J gave up 10 bases, with 19 bases separating them. CDR3 DNA sequence: TGTGCCAGCAGTGAAGATGTCGGCAGGGCCTTAGTAAAACTGTTTTTT. Translation gives CASSEDVGRALVKLFF.

This clone was counted ten times or more. The CDR3 reads CSATGQGSTEAFF. CDR3 in DNA: TGCAGTGCAACGGGACAGGGATCCACTGAAGCTTTCTTT. The genes are TRBV20-1 and TRBJ1-1, with 9 bases aligning to TRBD1. Losses at the gene ends were 6 bases for V and 4 bases for J; bases not matched to a gene: 6. Germline V gene sequence: CDR1 DFQATT, CDR2 SNEGSKA (reference sequence). CDR3 length: 13 amino acids.

The sample holds many counts of this clone. The J gene is TRBJ2-7, the V gene TRBV20-1; 8 bases match TRBD1. The length of the CDR3 is 12 residues. In germline, CDR1 is DFQATT, CDR2 SNEGSKA (reference sequence). With 3 bases clipped from V and 5 bases from J, the junction kept 3 bases outside the gene matches. CDR3 protein: CSASLTGDEQYF. For the CDR3, the DNA is TGCAGTGCTAGTCTGACAGGGGACGAGCAGTACTTC.

This clone was found many times. The V call is TRBV12-3 or TRBV12-4, the J call TRBJ2-4; 10 positions agree with TRBD2. CDR3 length: 17 amino acids. The J segment lost 8 bases and the V segment lost 6 bases, leaving 16 bases of the junction unmatched. The CDR3 loop is CASSPASGSYLGDIQYF. The CDR3 nucleotides are TGTGCCAGCAGCCCTGCTAGCGGGAGCTACCTTGGGGACATTCAGTACTTC.

As concerns this clone: An end of the junction does not agree with germline; a read error may underlie this. This chain connects TRBV7-9 to TRBJ1-5; no clear D gene. This CDR3 has 14 amino acids. The germline V gene encodes CDR1 SEHNR and CDR2 FQNEAQ (reference sequence). CDR3: CDSSSDTVNQPQHF. The CDR3 DNA reads TGTGACAGCAGCTCCGACACAGTCAATCAGCCCCAACATTTT.

This clone was seen at least ten times. This chain joins TRBV27 and TRBJ1-6; D remains ambiguous. Per the germline V gene, CDR1 is MNHEY and CDR2 is SMNVEV (reference sequence). V was shortened by 3 bases and J by 6 bases, with 12 bases between the two germline ends. This CDR3 contains 15 residues. Here the CDR3 DNA reads TGTGCCAGCAGTTTCCGGTACTCGGGTAATTCACCCCTCCACTTT. Its translation is CASSFRYSGNSPLHF.